The 18 T cell receptor beta chains in this list originate from one sample, sequenced in a study of blood T cell repertoires in COVID-19 (dated by TCRdb to about 2020). Libraries were prepared through the immunoSEQ multiplex PCR assay. The source is immuneACCESS, and TCRdb retained only in-frame sequences with V and J called. Part of the clones is not carried over; for the studies checked, unresolved V genes explain less than half of this, and the remainder is unexplained. The sample yields some 290,000 clones; around nine tenths were counted once. The ten largest clones represent 3.5% to 5% of the sample. What was sequenced was PBMCs or T cells enriched from blood (not recorded which). The receptors here all came from a woman aged 25 to 45 who had been exposed to COVID-19.

The V call is TRBV7-3, the J call TRBJ2-3; 12 positions match TRBD2. CDR1 and CDR2 from the germline V gene are SGHTA and FQGTGA. V dropped 0 bases and J dropped 5; count of bases not matched to a gene: 3. CDR3 size: 16 residues. The CDR3 DNA reads TGTGCCAGCAGCTTAACGACTAGCGGGGGTATAGATACGCAGTATTTT. Its translation is CASSLTTSGGIDTQYF.

The genes are TRBV11-3 and TRBJ2-1; 11 bases map to TRBD2. This CDR3 has 19 residues. Germline CDR1 and CDR2: SGHNT and YENEEA. The ends lost 2 bases at V and 7 bases at J; junction bases unmatched: 16. CDR3: CASSLIVASGGIVGNEQFF. The CDR3 nucleotides are TGTGCCAGCAGCTTAATCGTAGCTAGCGGGGGGATAGTTGGGAATGAGCAGTTCTTC.

V and J are TRBV4-1 and TRBJ2-3; 7 bases are shared with TRBD2. Germline V gene sequence: CDR1 MGHRA, CDR2 YSYEKL. The trim removed 4 bases at V and 0 bases at J, leaving 4 bases unmatched. The CDR3 extends over 15 amino acids. For the CDR3, the DNA is TGCGCCAGCAGCCCGCCGACTAGCAGCACAGATACGCAGTATTTT. This encodes CASSPPTSSTDTQYF.

This rearrangement joins TRBV29-1 to TRBJ2-3, with 8 bases aligning to TRBD1. The germline gives CDR1 SQVTM, CDR2 ANQGSEA. The trim removed 1 base at V and 3 bases at J, leaving 6 bases unmatched. This CDR3 is 15 amino acids long. CDR3 region: CSVEAPGGGTDTQYF. The CDR3 coding sequence is TGCAGCGTTGAAGCTCCAGGGGGCGGGACAGATACGCAGTATTTT.

The rearrangement links TRBV5-1 to TRBJ2-5; 7 bases are a match to TRBD1. Germline CDR1 reads SGHRS; CDR2 reads YFSETQ. The junction had 5 bases not matched to a gene; V was cut back by 1 base and J by 2 bases. The CDR3 has 15 residues. For the CDR3, the DNA is TGCGCCAGCAGCTTGAGAGGGACAGCTCAAGAGACCCAGTACTTC. It encodes CASSLRGTAQETQYF.

The CDR3 coding sequence is TGCGCCAGCAGCGAGGAGGGTGGAAACACCATATATTTT. This encodes CASSEEGGNTIYF. This chain links TRBV5-1 with TRBJ1-3; D unresolved. V lost 4 bases and J lost 3, with 8 bases in between. This CDR3 contains 13 residues. CDR1 is SGHRS and CDR2 is YFSETQ in the germline V gene.

The rearrangement uses TRBV7-2 and TRBJ2-6, with D unresolved. Trimming stripped 1 base from V and 0 bases from J, with 7 bases between. CDR1 is SGHTA, CDR2 FQGNSA, per germline. The CDR3 runs to 16 residues. CDR3 residues: CASSLVVSSGANVLTF. CDR3 bases: TGTGCCAGCAGCTTAGTAGTATCCTCTGGGGCCAACGTCCTGACTTTC.

V gene TRBV5-8 combines with J gene TRBJ1-5, with a possible D match to TRBD1 (5 bases). Trimming cost V 0 bases and J 9 bases, with 16 bases left between them. The CDR3 extends over 15 amino acids. Looked up from germline, CDR1 is SGHTS and CDR2 is YDEGEE. CDR3 nucleotide sequence: TGTGCCAGCAGCTTGGCACAGGTGGCCAGGTGGCCCCAGCATTTT. This sequence encodes CASSLAQVARWPQHF.

This clone was observed a few times. J is TRBJ2-7 and V is TRBV2; D unclear. The germline V and J ends were trimmed by 0 bases and 7 bases, with 7 bases remaining between them. Per the germline V gene, CDR1 is SNHLY and CDR2 is FYNNEI. The CDR3 consists of 12 residues. This chain's CDR3 is CASSEAVREQYF. The CDR3 DNA reads as TGTGCCAGCAGTGAAGCCGTGAGGGAGCAGTACTTC.

The CDR3 DNA reads as TGTGCCAGCAGCTCTGAGCGCCTCAGGGCCACTGAAGCTTTCTTT. It is translated as CASSSERLRATEAFF. This chain uses TRBV7-8 with TRBJ1-1; D is possibly TRBD1 (5 bases). Trimming took off 4 bases at V and 4 bases at J, with 16 bases between the two ends. Germline V CDR1 and CDR2: SGHVS, FQNEAQ. The CDR3 is 15 residues long.

The rearrangement joins TRBV2 to TRBJ1-1; tentative D call: TRBD1 (6 bases). Per germline, CDR1 SNHLY and CDR2 FYNNEI. Trimming left V 6 bases short and J 4 bases short, with 18 bases between. The CDR3 spans 15 residues. As DNA, the CDR3 is TGTGCCAGCAGAACAGTCCAGGGGATTCGCACTGAAGCTTTCTTT. Encoded protein: CASRTVQGIRTEAFF. The full variable domain, with the rest looked up from reference TRBV2 and TRBJ1-1, is EPEVTQTPSHQVTQMGQEVILRCVPISNHLYFYWYRQILGQKVEFLVSFYNNEISEKSEIFDDQFSVERPDGSNFTLKIRSTKLEDSAMYFCASRTVQGIRTEAFFGQGTRLTVV.

The chain uses TRBV30 and TRBJ1-2; D unclear. The CDR3 has 16 residues. CDR1 and CDR2 (germline): GTSNPN, SVGIG (reference sequence). CDR3 DNA: TGTGCGAGAAACTGGAGTGTATCTGCCAGCCTCTATGGCTACACCTTC. Amino acids: CARNWSVSASLYGYTF.

This chain joins TRBV12-3 or TRBV12-4 and TRBJ1-1, with D perhaps TRBD1 (5 bases). The V end was cut by 6 bases, the J end by 4 bases, with 6 bases between. This CDR3 comprises 11 residues. CDR3 nucleotides: TGTGCCAGCAGAGGGGCCACTGAAGCTTTCTTT. Its translation: CASRGATEAFF.

The genes are TRBV19 and TRBJ1-4; D call uncertain. Trimming cost V 5 bases and J 7 bases, with 14 bases left between them. The CDR3 length is 14 residues. The germline CDR1 and CDR2 sequences are LNHDA and SQIVND (reference sequence). CDR3 region: CASSPGRIFEKLFF. CDR3 sequence (DNA): TGTGCCAGTAGTCCTGGGAGAATCTTTGAAAAACTGTTTTTT. Together with reference TRBV19 and TRBJ1-4, the CDR3 gives the full variable domain: DGGITQSPKYLFRKEGQNVTLSCEQNLNHDAMYWYRQDPGQGLRLIYYSQIVNDFQKGDIAEGYSVSREKKESFPLTVTSAQKNPTAFYLCASSPGRIFEKLFFGSGTQLSVL.

The chain employs TRBV5-1 and TRBJ1-1; 8 nucleotides match TRBD1. The length of the CDR3 is 16 residues. CDR1 is SGHRS and CDR2 is YFSETQ in the germline V gene. Losses at the gene ends were 4 bases for V and 3 bases for J; bases not matched to a gene: 11. The CDR3 DNA is TGCGCCAGCAGCCCCAAACAGGGGGTGGGGGACACTGAAGCTTTCTTT. Translation: CASSPKQGVGDTEAFF.

The chain joins TRBV19 to TRBJ1-2; TRBD1 aligns across 7 bases. This CDR3 is built from 15 residues. J lost 0 bases, V lost 6 bases, and 7 bases had no gene match. Germline assignment: CDR1 LNHDA and CDR2 SQIVND (reference sequence). The CDR3 coding sequence is TGTGCCAGTAGGGACCCGGGACAGCCTAACTATGGCTACACCTTC. As protein: CASRDPGQPNYGYTF.

A single count supports this clone. The rearrangement uses TRBV7-6 and TRBJ2-5; TRBD2 agrees at 13 bases. Germline V gene data show CDR1 as SGHVS and CDR2 as FNYEAQ. This CDR3 has 21 amino acids. Trimming removed 2 bases from V and 5 bases from J; junction bases left unmatched: 20. The CDR3 nucleotides read TGTGCCAGCAGCTTAAGGGTCTCGGGGACTAGCGGGGTAGGCCTTAGGGAGACCCAGTACTTC. Translation: CASSLRVSGTSGVGLRETQYF.

The V gene is TRBV9, the J gene TRBJ1-1, with 12 bases matching TRBD1. Losses at the gene ends were 3 bases for V and 3 bases for J; bases not matched to a gene: 6. The germline V gene has CDR1 SGDLS and CDR2 YYNGEE. This CDR3 is built from 16 residues. The CDR3 bases are TGTGCCAGCAGCGACCGCCGGGACAGGGGGCACACTGAAGCTTTCTTT. Protein sequence: CASSDRRDRGHTEAFF.